This TCR beta chain was recorded in a study of T cells in Graves' hyperthyroidism and ophthalmopathy. This clonotype has at least ten counts. Its target is unknown. The PBMCs were sourced from fresh peripheral blood (about 10 ml). Study findings and constraints: By a 13 V-J model, ophthalmopathy was set apart from stable hyperthyroidism.

TCR beta CDR3 sequences were amplified from RNA transcripts. A first-round RT-PCR of the TCR CDR3 used the HTBI primer set. TCRdb used MiXCR to reprocess the multiplex PCR reads, holding one entry per CDR3 protein. The profile covers roughly 400,000 distinct CDR3 sequences, with around 15% appearing a single time and 25% to 30% taken by the ten largest. Looked up from germline, CDR1 is SQVTM and CDR2 is ANQGSEA. The CDR3 has 15 amino acids. After removal of 3 bases from V and 4 bases from J, the junction contained 6 bases not matched to a gene. Sequencing was done on a sample of blood. V and J are TRBV29-1 and TRBJ2-3; 11 bases are a match to TRBD2. The TCR comes from a man aged 45 to 65 with Graves' ophthalmopathy. The CDR3 is CSVERTSGSPDTQYF. CDR3 coding DNA: TGCAGCGTTGAGCGAACTAGCGGGAGTCCAGATACGCAGTATTTT.